This TCR beta chain originates from a study of metastatic and nonmetastatic thyroid tumors. The wider study: Patients with malignant and benign thyroid disease provided blood and tumor or nodule tissue, whose repertoires were compared. Study outcomes and limitations: TCR beta diversity was reportedly significantly higher in malignant thyroid tumors than benign nodules, in blood and tumor.

In the study's own analysis: The study took CDR3 differences across clinicopathological groups and made a distant-metastasis classifier for papillary thyroid cancer from them. With MiXCR, TCRdb reprocessed the PCR reads. TCRdb's processing, not the authors' own work, is the source of the V and J calls. Among about 93,000 clones listed, 8% to 9.5% were seen once. Thyroid surgery was preceded by no treatment in any patient. This clone came up many times. Its antigen is unidentified. CDR1 and CDR2 from the germline V gene are MDHEN and SYDVKM. With 3 bases removed from V and 3 bases from J, the gap between germline ends came to 12 bases. This CDR3 region has 14 residues.

This sequence originates from a female donor with papillary thyroid cancer or a benign thyroid nodule (not recorded which). Some clones in this sample may be carry-over from other donors' samples. The rearrangement joins TRBV28 to TRBJ2-7; tentatively, D is TRBD1 (6 bases). The specimen sequenced was blood. CDR3 loop: CASSFYRTVYEQYF. CDR3 nucleotide sequence: TGTGCCAGCAGTTTCTACCGGACAGTCTACGAGCAGTACTTC.